This TCR beta chain is from a study of cytotoxic CD8 clonotypes in ibrutinib-treated CLL (dated by TCRdb to 2020 to 2022). Some background on the complete study: The cohort had about a dozen relapsed/refractory and under 16 treatment-naive patients; under 18 were IGHV unmutated. Cryopreserved peripheral blood mononuclear cells were collected before treatment, at response, and at either disease progression or sustained remission. Of the 90 or so participants in the trial, 20 to 30 had longitudinal samples available. All remission and progressive disease samples were collected while patients were still receiving ibrutinib. Responses were partial in roughly 25 patients and complete in 2; after median around 65 months follow-up, some 15 stayed in remission and some twelve progressed. On average, each sample had 255,043 productive templates and approximately 89,000 productive rearrangements. The response samples were drawn at a median of approximately 11 months into treatment, with a range of about 6 to 36 months. Results and caveats for the whole study, not just this receptor: Sustained-remission and progressing patients did not have matched sampling times, and lymph node repertoires were not examined. Public clonotypes were rare and either contracted or stayed stable during treatment, and the rise in clonality at ibrutinib response reflected the expansion of private clonotypes. Clonality increased at ibrutinib response, stayed stable in sustained remission, and fell back toward baseline at progression. At baseline, clonality was higher than in age-matched healthy donors and showed a strong correlation with circulating CD8+ T-cell counts.

Concerning this clone: Its target antigen remains unknown. No qualities accompany the bases; no much larger clone lies one base away.

According to the study, the label for this sample's time point signals: progressive disease on ibrutinib. For TCR beta library preparation, 1.5 to 2 micrograms of genomic DNA was extracted from cryopreserved PBMCs. Longitudinal blood samples from CLL patients on ibrutinib monotherapy were analyzed using high-throughput TCR beta sequencing. The patients were enrolled in a single-center, open-label phase 2 trial of ibrutinib monotherapy. On a MiSeq, deep resolution sequencing aimed for a depth between 1 in 1 million and 1 in 200,000 T cells, with each clonotype covered about 9.9x on average. The immunoSEQ hsTCRB Kit was used to generate the TCR beta libraries. The authors processed their data as follows. Data were analyzed with ImmunoSEQ Data Assistant and ImmunoSEQ Analyzer, with V, D and J genes assigned per IMGT definitions. Clonality, with values ranging from 0 to 1, was calculated as one minus the normalized Shannon entropy of productive rearrangement frequencies. Only overrepresented clonotypes making up at least 0.05% of each patient's repertoire were included in the public clonotype analysis. Thirteen repertoires from age-matched healthy donors, obtained from immuneACCESS, served as clonality controls. In its TCRdb copy, this immuneACCESS table keeps in-frame sequences only and misses some clones. Where compared with another copy, unresolved V genes explain less than half of these, and the others have no known cause. V and J calls and clone size come straight from that table; D and trimming were deduced from the DNA. A total of 30,000 to 40,000 clones appear in this sample, about 70% of them only once. The top ten constitute roughly a tenth of the sample.

Trimming at the junction amounts to 2 bases on V and 4 bases on J, and the germline ends lie 13 bases apart. The cysteine opens and the phenylalanine closes a CDR3 of 14 amino acids. Only the CDR3 DNA is retained, 42 bases long and in frame from the first base. According to the germline V gene, CDR1 reads SGHRS and CDR2 reads YFSETQ. The sample in question was PBMCs, obtained at disease progression, from a patient treated with ibrutinib. The chain links TRBV5-1 with TRBJ2-7; the D region possibly corresponds to TRBD2 (5 bases align). This receptor was obtained from a human donor with chronic lymphocytic leukemia. In nucleotides, the sequence is TGCGCCAGCAGCTTAGGGAGCCAACTTTACGAGCAGTACTTC. This sequence encodes CASSLGSQLYEQYF. The CDR3, completed at both ends by the reference TRBV5-1 and TRBJ2-7 genes, gives the full variable domain KAGVTQTPRYLIKTRGQQVTLSCSPISGHRSVSWYQQTPGQGLQFLFEYFSETQRNKGNFPGRFSGRQFSNSRSEMNVSTLELGDSALYLCASSLGSQLYEQYFGPGTRLTVT.